These T cell receptor beta chains were read from a single sample in a study of T-cell reconstitution after alpha-beta-depleted transplantation in children. TCRdb processed the PCR reads anew with MiXCR; each CDR3 protein has one entry. The sample includes roughly 790,000 distinct CDR3 sequences, less than 20% of them seen just once. Sequencing used PBMCs, mostly from graft donor cells, obtained 360 days after TCRalphabeta/CD19-depleted stem cell transplant. The receptors stem from a male patient under 18 who had a stem cell transplant for acute lymphoblastic leukemia, so the T cells may come from the graft donor. Both conserved end residues are part of each CDR3. The D gene is left open where the match is weak. Not all rows give a size; the values are once, few, many and, for expanded clones, a class.

v_call,j_call,d_call,clone_size,cdr3_nt,cdr3_aa
TRBV12-3/TRBV12-4,TRBJ2-7,.,.,TGTGCCAGCAGTTTAGCGCCCAGTTCGGACGAGCAGTACTTC,CASSLAPSSDEQYF
TRBV6-5,TRBJ2-7,.,many,TGTGCCAGCAGTTCCTGGGCGGGTGTGGCTTACGAGCAGTACTTC,CASSSWAGVAYEQYF
TRBV20-1,TRBJ1-5,TRBD1,.,TGCAGTGCTTCTCACCTACTTTCAGGGGGCCCGGGGGGCAATCAGCCCCAGCATTTT,CSASHLLSGGPGGNQPQHF
TRBV27,TRBJ2-7,.,.,TGTGCCAGCACCTTCCGATGGGGAACCTCCTACGGGCAGTACTTC,CASTFRWGTSYGQYF
TRBV24-1,TRBJ2-2,.,.,TGTGCCACCAGTGAACCCGACAGCACCGGGGAGCTGTTTTTT,CATSEPDSTGELFF
TRBV7-6,TRBJ2-2,.,.,TGTGCCAGCAGCGGTAGGGTAGACACCGGGGAGCTGTTTTTT,CASSGRVDTGELFF
TRBV7-2,TRBJ2-7,TRBD2,few,TGTGCCAGCAGCTCTGACTTAGCGGGACCCTCCTACGAGCAGTACTTC,CASSSDLAGPSYEQYF
TRBV5-1,TRBJ2-2,.,.,TGCGCCAGCAGCTTGGAACCGGGACTGAACACCGGGGAGCTGTTTTTT,CASSLEPGLNTGELFF
TRBV6-5,TRBJ1-3,.,few,TGTGCCAGCAGTTCCGGGACCGCTGTGAGCACCATATATTTT,CASSSGTAVSTIYF
TRBV20-1,TRBJ2-1,TRBD2,.,TGCAGTGCAGGACTAGCGGATCGAAGGGGTGAGCAGTTCTTC,CSAGLADRRGEQFF
TRBV24-1,TRBJ2-1,TRBD1,.,TGTGCCACCAGTGATCCGGGACAGGGATATGAGCAGTTCTTC,CATSDPGQGYEQFF
TRBV4-1,TRBJ2-1,TRBD1,few,TGCGCCAGCAGCCATCCGGGACAGGGCCACAATGAGCAGTTCTTC,CASSHPGQGHNEQFF
TRBV20-1,TRBJ2-7,.,.,TGCAGTGCTTCCGAAACTGGACGCTTACTAGGGCAGTACTTC,CSASETGRLLGQYF
TRBV25-1,TRBJ2-2,.,few,TGTGCCAGCAGTCCTTCCAGGGCCGGGGAGCTGTTTTTT,CASSPSRAGELFF
TRBV7-9,TRBJ1-1,.,many,TGTGCCAGCAGCCTCATCGGGATGAACACTGAAGCTTTCTTT,CASSLIGMNTEAFF
TRBV20-1,TRBJ2-3,TRBD2,.,TGCAGTGCGAGCGTACTAGCGGTTATCACAGATACGCAGTATTTT,CSASVLAVITDTQYF
TRBV20-1,TRBJ2-5,TRBD1,few,TGCAGTGCTAGAAATCGGGGACAGGGGGCTGTGGCAGGAGAGACCCAGTACTTC,CSARNRGQGAVAGETQYF